This T cell receptor beta chain was profiled in a study of shared clonotypes between healthy human individuals. Broader study findings: The study's rarefaction showed incomplete sorted-subset sequencing despite large depth. Clonotype sharing among donors, it was expected, would be affected by sequencing depth.

Assay execution proceeded at the deep level. Produced via immunoSEQ multiplex PCR; TCRdb's table is partial and in-frame only. Of about 530,000 clones in the sample, almost 97% were seen once. A CD45RA+ naive subset and a CD45RA-negative memory subset were split from CD4+ cells. As to this clone: What it binds is unknown.

CDR1 SGHRS and CDR2 YFSETQ come from the germline V gene. V was trimmed by 0 bases and J by 12 bases, leaving 13 bases between them. The CDR3 covers 12 residues. The receptor's source is a woman aged 25 to 39 in good health. V and J are TRBV5-1 and TRBJ2-7, with no clear D. Sequences were obtained from naive CD4+ T cells sorted from blood. Regarding subset: CD45RA+ positively selected. The chain's CDR3 is CASSLDASSLYF. CDR3 coding DNA: TGCGCCAGCAGCTTGGATGCTTCTTCTCTGTACTTC.